This TCR beta chain stems from a study of radiotherapy plus CTLA-4 blockade in lung cancer. Study-level results: Dynamics of early blood T cell clones, together with interferon-beta, were reportedly the best predictors of response. Following radiotherapy plus ipilimumab, tumor-derived TCR clones expanded in the blood.

Assay used: immunoSEQ multiplex PCR; TCRdb lists only in-frame clones, some missing. The sample records around 59,000 clones, approximately 68% being singletons. Per germline, CDR1 MNHNS and CDR2 SASEGT. The CDR3 length is 11 residues. After removal of 6 bases from V and 8 bases from J, the junction contained 0 bases not matched to a gene. For this clone: Its cognate antigen is unknown.

This TCR was recovered from a human donor with non-small cell lung cancer whose response to radiotherapy plus ipilimumab could not be evaluated. This chain connects TRBV6-1 to TRBJ2-2, with 7 bases identical to TRBD2. This sample comprised peripheral blood, obtained from a patient treated with radiotherapy plus ipilimumab. In DNA form, the CDR3 reads TGTGCCAGCAGACTAGCGGGGGAGCTGTTTTTT. Its translation is CASRLAGELFF.